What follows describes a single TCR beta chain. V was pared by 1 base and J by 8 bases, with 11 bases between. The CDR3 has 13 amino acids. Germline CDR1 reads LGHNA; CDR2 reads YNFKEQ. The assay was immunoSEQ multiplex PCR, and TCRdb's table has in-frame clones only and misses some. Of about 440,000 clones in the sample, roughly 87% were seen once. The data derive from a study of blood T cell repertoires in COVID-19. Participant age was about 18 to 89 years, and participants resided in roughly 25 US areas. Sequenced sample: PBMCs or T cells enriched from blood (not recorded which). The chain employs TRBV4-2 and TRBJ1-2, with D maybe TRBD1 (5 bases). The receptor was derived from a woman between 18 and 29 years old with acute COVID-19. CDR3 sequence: CASSQVGEVGYTF. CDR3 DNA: TGTGCCAGCAGCCAAGTAGGGGAAGTCGGCTACACCTTC.